The clone carrying this T cell receptor beta chain was observed a handful of times. Its cognate antigen is unknown. The data stem from a study of T cells after yellow fever vaccination. Each CDR3 protein gets one entry after TCRdb re-called the 5' RACE reads with MiXCR. The data contain hundreds of thousands of distinct CDR3 sequences, more than 9% of them singletons. The junction had 4 bases not matched to a gene; V was cut back by 0 bases and J by 6 bases. Looked up from germline, CDR1 is KGHSH and CDR2 is LQKENI. The CDR3 has 14 residues. Study-level results: Subsequent booster samples again held most clones from primary vaccination (less than 98% CD4, about 90% CD8).

The chain links TRBV18 to TRBJ2-7; 8 nucleotides agree with TRBD1. This specimen was PBMCs, taken on the day of the yellow fever booster vaccination. This sequence originates from a young man who received the YFV17D yellow fever vaccine. The CDR3 is CASSPPLQGVEQYF. The CDR3 DNA is TGTGCCAGCTCACCACCTCTACAGGGGGTCGAGCAGTACTTC.